This is a list of T cell receptor beta chains from one sample in a study of blood T cells in healthy people across ages. Each CDR3 protein is one row after TCRdb ran MiXCR on the 5' RACE reads. The profile covers roughly 2 million distinct CDR3 sequences, with 49% appearing a single time and about 2.1% taken by the ten largest. Sequenced input: blood. These receptors all come from a woman aged 40 to 50 in good health. Both conserved end residues are part of each CDR3. A D gene is named only where the DNA matches it firmly. The size entry is marked missing in some rows and otherwise reads once, few, many or a size class.

J: TRBJ2-3; D: NA; size: NA; V: TRBV29-1; CDR3: CSVASTGTDTQYF; DNA: TGCAGCGTCGCATCGACGGGCACAGATACGCAGTATTTT
J: TRBJ2-4; D: TRBD2; size: NA; V: TRBV7-2; CDR3: CASSPGQRGGVAKNIQYF; DNA: TGTGCCAGCAGCCCCGGTCAGCGGGGGGGGGTAGCCAAAAACATTCAGTACTTC
J: TRBJ2-5; D: TRBD2; size: few; V: TRBV20-1; CDR3: CSARDRSGVPLQETQYF; DNA: TGCAGTGCTAGAGACAGAAGCGGGGTACCACTACAAGAGACCCAGTACTTC
J: TRBJ2-1; D: NA; size: once; V: TRBV21-1; CDR3: CASSPRTEVYYNEQFF; DNA: TGTGCCAGCAGCCCGAGGACGGAGGTCTACTACAATGAGCAGTTCTTC
J: TRBJ2-1; D: TRBD1; size: NA; V: TRBV6-1; CDR3: CASIQLRTGENEQFF; DNA: TGTGCCAGCATTCAACTACGAACAGGGGAAAATGAGCAGTTCTTC
J: TRBJ2-3; D: NA; size: few; V: TRBV5-1; CDR3: CASSLLGITDTQYF; DNA: TGCGCCAGCAGCTTGTTGGGGATCACAGATACGCAGTATTTT
J: TRBJ2-1; D: NA; size: many; V: TRBV6-2/TRBV6-3; CDR3: CASSHGNEQFF; DNA: TGCGCCAGCAGCCACGGTAATGAGCAGTTCTTC
J: TRBJ2-6; D: NA; size: NA; V: TRBV11-2; CDR3: CASSLRDSDSGANVLTF; DNA: TGTGCCAGCAGCTTACGGGACTCCGACTCTGGGGCCAACGTCCTGACTTTC
J: TRBJ1-5; D: NA; size: NA; V: TRBV6-2/TRBV6-3; CDR3: CASTATLSNQPQHF; DNA: TGTGCCAGCACGGCCACTCTTAGCAATCAGCCCCAGCATTTT
J: TRBJ1-1; D: TRBD1; size: NA; V: TRBV7-9; CDR3: CASSLRSGGQRGTEAFF; DNA: TGTGCCAGCAGCTTACGCTCAGGGGGGCAGAGGGGCACTGAAGCTTTCTTT
J: TRBJ2-1; D: NA; size: once; V: TRBV28; CDR3: CASSLAAGIYNEQFF; DNA: TGTGCCAGCAGTTTAGCTGCGGGGATTTACAATGAGCAGTTCTTC
J: TRBJ2-3; D: TRBD2; size: NA; V: TRBV2; CDR3: CASSLGGGGDTDTQYF; DNA: TGTGCCAGCAGCCTAGGGGGCGGGGGGGACACAGATACGCAGTATTTT
J: TRBJ2-7; D: NA; size: few; V: TRBV29-1; CDR3: CSVNDRTYEQYF; DNA: TGCAGCGTTAATGACAGGACTTACGAGCAGTACTTC
J: TRBJ2-4; D: NA; size: NA; V: TRBV28; CDR3: CASSLPQASGGQNIQYF; DNA: TGTGCCAGCAGTCTCCCCCAGGCGTCCGGGGGGCAGAACATTCAGTACTTC
J: TRBJ2-5; D: NA; size: NA; V: TRBV7-9; CDR3: CASSALGGRQETQYF; DNA: TGTGCCAGCAGCGCCCTTGGGGGGCGGCAAGAGACCCAGTACTTC
J: TRBJ2-3; D: TRBD1; size: NA; V: TRBV10-3; CDR3: CAIGGTGGEDTQYF; DNA: TGTGCCATCGGAGGGACAGGGGGTGAGGATACGCAGTATTTT
J: TRBJ2-1; D: TRBD1; size: NA; V: TRBV7-9; CDR3: CASTTGQGLNNEQFF; DNA: TGTGCCAGCACCACCGGACAGGGTTTAAACAATGAGCAGTTCTTC
J: TRBJ2-3; D: NA; size: NA; V: TRBV9; CDR3: CASSDTETSTDTQYF; DNA: TGTGCCAGCAGCGACACAGAGACTAGCACAGATACGCAGTATTTT
J: TRBJ2-1; D: NA; size: NA; V: TRBV9; CDR3: CASSVGQDRDYNEQFF; DNA: TGTGCCAGCAGCGTAGGTCAGGACCGAGATTACAATGAGCAGTTCTTC
J: TRBJ2-7; D: NA; size: NA; V: TRBV27; CDR3: CASSPTGTHTYEQYF; DNA: TGTGCCAGCAGTCCAACCGGGACACATACCTACGAGCAGTACTTC
J: TRBJ2-6; D: NA; size: NA; V: TRBV24-1; CDR3: CATSERFSGANVLTF; DNA: TGTGCCACCAGTGAACGGTTCTCTGGGGCCAACGTCCTGACTTTC
J: TRBJ2-1; D: NA; size: NA; V: TRBV5-5; CDR3: CASSLTVIRLGNEQFF; DNA: TGTGCCAGCAGCTTGACGGTCATCCGGTTGGGCAATGAGCAGTTCTTC
J: TRBJ2-5; D: NA; size: few; V: TRBV7-2; CDR3: CASSLAGSPGTPVQKTQYF; DNA: TGTGCCAGCAGCTTAGCGGGGTCTCCCGGGACACCGGTCCAGAAGACCCAGTACTTC
J: TRBJ1-2; D: NA; size: NA; V: TRBV5-1; CDR3: CASSLVPISNYGYTF; DNA: TGCGCCAGCAGCTTGGTCCCGATCTCTAACTATGGCTACACCTTC
J: TRBJ2-5; D: TRBD2; size: NA; V: TRBV6-5; CDR3: CASSWGKTSGGAQETQYF; DNA: TGTGCCAGCAGTTGGGGGAAAACTAGCGGGGGGGCCCAAGAGACCCAGTACTTC
J: TRBJ2-5; D: NA; size: NA; V: TRBV7-9; CDR3: CASSSGAVQETQYF; DNA: TGTGCCAGCAGCTCGGGGGCCGTCCAAGAGACCCAGTACTTC
J: TRBJ2-1; D: TRBD2; size: NA; V: TRBV4-3; CDR3: CASSQYYPDESSGVNEQFF; DNA: TGCGCCAGCAGCCAGTACTATCCCGATGAATCTAGCGGGGTGAATGAGCAGTTCTTC
J: TRBJ2-1; D: TRBD2; size: NA; V: TRBV24-1; CDR3: CATSDGGTSGGPPSYNEQFF; DNA: TGTGCCACCAGTGACGGTGGGACTAGCGGGGGCCCGCCTTCCTACAATGAGCAGTTCTTC
J: TRBJ2-1; D: TRBD2; size: NA; V: TRBV28; CDR3: CASSLASGGTTYNEQFF; DNA: TGTGCCAGCAGTTTGGCTAGCGGGGGTACTACCTACAATGAGCAGTTCTTC
J: TRBJ2-5; D: TRBD2; size: NA; V: TRBV20-1; CDR3: CSARGTSGGALETQYF; DNA: TGCAGTGCTAGGGGGACTAGCGGGGGGGCGTTAGAGACCCAGTACTTC
J: TRBJ2-4; D: NA; size: NA; V: TRBV6-6; CDR3: CASSLGRVAKNIQYF; DNA: TGTGCCAGCAGTTTAGGGCGGGTAGCCAAAAACATTCAGTACTTC
J: TRBJ1-5; D: TRBD1; size: NA; V: TRBV7-2; CDR3: CASSSGTVGNQPQHF; DNA: TGTGCCAGCAGCTCCGGGACAGTGGGCAATCAGCCCCAGCATTTT
J: TRBJ1-1; D: NA; size: NA; V: TRBV7-9; CDR3: CASSFVLNTEAFF; DNA: TGTGCCAGCAGCTTCGTCTTGAACACTGAAGCTTTCTTT
J: TRBJ2-7; D: NA; size: few; V: TRBV29-1; CDR3: CSVEGGDRQGTYEQYF; DNA: TGCAGCGTTGAAGGGGGCGACAGGCAAGGGACCTACGAGCAGTACTTC
J: TRBJ1-1; D: NA; size: NA; V: TRBV6-1; CDR3: CASWWGTEAFF; DNA: TGTGCCAGTTGGTGGGGCACTGAAGCTTTCTTT
J: TRBJ2-4; D: TRBD2; size: few; V: TRBV2; CDR3: CASGGGIQYF; DNA: TGTGCCAGCGGGGGGGGCATTCAGTACTTC
J: TRBJ2-7; D: NA; size: few; V: TRBV11-1; CDR3: CASSLARTTYEQYF; DNA: TGTGCCAGCAGCTTAGCTCGGACGACCTACGAGCAGTACTTC
J: TRBJ1-1; D: NA; size: NA; V: TRBV7-9; CDR3: CASSLEGGGDEAFF; DNA: TGTGCCAGCAGCTTGGAGGGTGGAGGAGACGAAGCTTTCTTT
J: TRBJ1-5; D: NA; size: NA; V: TRBV27; CDR3: CASSFRGAFNQPQHF; DNA: TGTGCCAGCAGTTTCCGCGGCGCTTTCAATCAGCCCCAGCATTTT
J: TRBJ1-1; D: NA; size: NA; V: TRBV10-1; CDR3: CASSEFLRPLGTEAFF; DNA: TGCGCCAGCAGTGAGTTTCTAAGGCCGTTAGGCACTGAAGCTTTCTTT
J: TRBJ2-7; D: NA; size: once; V: TRBV5-1; CDR3: CASSGEYPYNEQYF; DNA: TGCGCCAGCAGCGGAGAGTATCCCTACAATGAGCAGTACTTC
J: TRBJ2-1; D: TRBD2; size: NA; V: TRBV12-3/TRBV12-4; CDR3: CASLGGGVYNEQFF; DNA: TGTGCCAGCCTTGGGGGGGGGGTTTACAATGAGCAGTTCTTC
J: TRBJ2-5; D: NA; size: NA; V: TRBV27; CDR3: CASSFQGTEQYF; DNA: TGTGCCAGCAGTTTTCAGGGGACTGAGCAGTACTTC
J: TRBJ2-7; D: NA; size: NA; V: TRBV7-8; CDR3: CASSRQSPYEQYF; DNA: TGTGCCAGCAGCAGACAGTCCCCCTACGAGCAGTACTTC
J: TRBJ1-6; D: NA; size: few; V: TRBV28; CDR3: CASSFAGINSPLHF; DNA: TGTGCCAGCAGTTTTGCAGGGATCAATTCACCCCTCCACTTT
J: TRBJ2-6; D: NA; size: NA; V: TRBV7-3; CDR3: CASSLSRGDGSGANVLTF; DNA: TGTGCCAGCAGCTTAAGCAGAGGGGATGGCTCTGGGGCCAACGTCCTGACTTTC
J: TRBJ2-3; D: TRBD2; size: few; V: TRBV7-9; CDR3: CASSLTTGTSGSDTQYF; DNA: TGTGCCAGCAGCCTCACCACCGGGACTAGCGGCTCAGATACGCAGTATTTT
J: TRBJ2-1; D: NA; size: few; V: TRBV27; CDR3: CASSPRLSRSSYNEQFF; DNA: TGTGCCAGCAGTCCGAGACTATCTAGGAGCTCCTACAATGAGCAGTTCTTC
J: TRBJ2-6; D: NA; size: few; V: TRBV6-1; CDR3: CASSEAAVPTGANVLTF; DNA: TGTGCCAGCAGTGAAGCGGCAGTACCGACTGGGGCCAACGTCCTGACTTTC
J: TRBJ2-1; D: TRBD2; size: NA; V: TRBV29-1; CDR3: CSVEDPSSGAYNEQFF; DNA: TGCAGCGTTGAAGACCCTTCTAGCGGGGCTTACAATGAGCAGTTCTTC
J: TRBJ2-5; D: NA; size: once; V: TRBV7-2; CDR3: CASNLGGFAETQYF; DNA: TGTGCCAGCAACTTAGGGGGGTTCGCGGAGACCCAGTACTTC
J: TRBJ1-6; D: NA; size: NA; V: TRBV20-1; CDR3: CSAPPLAGDSPLHF; DNA: TGCAGTGCTCCCCCCTTGGCGGGAGATTCACCCCTCCACTTC
J: TRBJ2-7; D: TRBD2; size: NA; V: TRBV6-6; CDR3: CASTERGTLFHEQYF; DNA: TGTGCCAGCACGGAGCGGGGGACCCTATTCCACGAGCAGTACTTC
J: TRBJ1-2; D: NA; size: NA; V: TRBV5-5; CDR3: CASSPNLAYTF; DNA: TGTGCCAGCAGCCCCAATCTCGCCTACACCTTC